Presented here are 20 T cell receptor beta chains from one specimen sequenced in a study of blood T cell repertoires in COVID-19. Using immunoSEQ multiplex PCR, the repertoire was profiled, and TCRdb retains in-frame clones only, with some absent. The data contain 130,000 to 150,000 clones, around 87% of them singletons. Material for sequencing was PBMCs or T cells enriched from blood (not recorded which). These receptors came from a woman in her twenties or thirties with acute COVID-19.

The J gene is TRBJ2-7, the V gene TRBV7-2, with 16 bases that match TRBD2. Germline lookup yields CDR1 SGHTA and CDR2 FQGNSA. Losses at the gene ends were 5 bases for V and 3 bases for J; bases not matched to a gene: 4. This CDR3 contains 16 residues. The chain's CDR3 is CASSRGLAGGSYEQYF. The DNA for the CDR3 is TGTGCCAGCAGCCGGGGACTAGCGGGAGGGAGCTACGAGCAGTACTTC. Filled out from reference TRBV7-2 and TRBJ2-7, the complete variable domain reads GAGVSQSPSNKVTEKGKDVELRCDPISGHTALYWYRQSLGQGLEFLIYFQGNSAPDKSGLPSDRFSAERTGGSVSTLTIQRTQQEDSAVYLCASSRGLAGGSYEQYFGPGTRLTVT.

This chain links TRBV5-6 with TRBJ1-6; 10 nucleotides align to TRBD1. Trimming took 2 bases from V and 9 from J; bases not matched to a gene: 14. The length of the CDR3 is 18 residues. CDR1 is SGHDT, CDR2 YYEEEE, per germline. CDR3: CASSFGTGANLLSSPLHF. CDR3 coding DNA: TGTGCCAGCAGCTTTGGGACAGGGGCGAATCTGCTAAGTTCACCCCTCCACTTT.

This clone was counted once. V and J are TRBV4-3 and TRBJ2-4; TRBD1 matches at 12 bases. The CDR3 runs 20 residues. CDR1 LGHNA and CDR2 YSLEER come from the germline V gene. V lost 1 base to trimming and J lost 1 base; unmatched junction nucleotides: 11. For the CDR3, the DNA is TGCGCCAGCAGCCAAGGCCGTGTGGGACAGGGGGCGCAGGCCAAAAACATTCAGTACTTC. Its protein product is CASSQGRVGQGAQAKNIQYF.

The chain joins TRBV15 to TRBJ1-5; maybe TRBD1 (5 bases). The V and J ends lost 1 base and 5 bases respectively, with 12 bases between them. There are 15 residues in the CDR3. CDR1 is LNHNV and CDR2 is YYDKDF in the germline V gene (reference sequence). In DNA, the CDR3 is TGTGCCACCAGCAGAGTGTTCGGGGGACATCAGCCCCAGCATTTT. Protein: CATSRVFGGHQPQHF.

This clone showed up just once. The chain is built from TRBV30 and TRBJ2-7, with a possible D match to TRBD2 (6 bases). Germline-derived CDR1 and CDR2 are GTSNPN and SVGIG (reference sequence). The CDR3 spans 11 residues. Trimming removed 7 bases at V and 4 bases at J, with 11 bases between. CDR3 residues: CAFTGAYEQYF. As DNA, the CDR3 is TGTGCCTTCACGGGAGCTTACGAGCAGTACTTC.

J is TRBJ1-5 and V is TRBV28; D is possibly TRBD1 (6 bases). Trimming pared 7 bases from V and 0 bases from J, leaving 19 bases between. Germline CDR1 and CDR2: MDHEN and SYDVKM. This CDR3 is built from 17 residues. The CDR3 nucleotides are TGTGCCAGCACCTCACCCGGGACACCTTATAGCAATCAGCCCCAGCATTTT. Translated: CASTSPGTPYSNQPQHF. The entire variable domain, with the rest obtained from reference TRBV28 and TRBJ1-5, is as follows: DVKVTQSSRYLVKRTGEKVFLECVQDMDHENMFWYRQDPGLGLRLIYFSYDVKMKEKGDIPEGYSVSREKKERFSLILESASTNQTSMYLCASTSPGTPYSNQPQHFGDGTRLSIL.

The chain uses TRBV11-3 and TRBJ1-1; D might be TRBD1 (6 bases). Germline lookup yields CDR1 SGHNT and CDR2 YENEEA. CDR3 length equals 13 residues. V lost 2 bases and J 4 bases, leaving 8 bases between the germline ends. Here the CDR3 DNA reads TGTGCCAGCAGCTTACAGGGGTCCACTGAAGCTTTCTTT. As protein: CASSLQGSTEAFF.

The CDR3 region is CASSVSGGSYNEQFF. CDR3 sequence (DNA): TGCGCCAGCAGCGTATCAGGGGGCTCCTACAATGAGCAGTTCTTC. The chain links TRBV5-1 to TRBJ2-1, with TRBD1 identical over 7 bases. The CDR3 covers 15 residues. The trim removed 4 bases at V and 0 bases at J, leaving 4 bases unmatched. Germline V CDR1 and CDR2: SGHRS, YFSETQ.

This clone was found a few times. The chain joins TRBV5-4 to TRBJ1-3; the match to TRBD1 covers 9 bases. V lost 0 bases, J lost 0 bases, and 4 bases stayed unmatched. CDR3 length: 17 residues. Per the germline V gene, CDR1 is SGHNT and CDR2 is YYREEE (reference sequence). CDR3 protein: CASSLVGTGLSGNTIYF. The CDR3 coding sequence is TGTGCCAGCAGCTTGGTAGGGACAGGGCTCTCTGGAAACACCATATATTTT.

The V call is TRBV7-8, the J call TRBJ1-4; 7 nucleotides agree with TRBD1. This CDR3 is 16 amino acids long. Germline V lookup: CDR1 SGHVS, CDR2 FQNEAQ. Trimming cost V 8 bases and J 4 bases; bases outside gene matches: 13. The CDR3 bases are TGTGCCAGCGGGCCGAGAACAGGGGACGGTAATGAAAAACTGTTTTTT. Translated: CASGPRTGDGNEKLFF. The full variable domain, completed using reference TRBV7-8 and TRBJ1-4, is GAGVSQSPRYKVAKRGQDVALRCDPISGHVSLFWYQQALGQGPEFLTYFQNEAQLDKSGLPSDRFFAERPEGSVSTLKIQRTQQEDSAVYLCASGPRTGDGNEKLFFGSGTQLSVL.

The J gene is TRBJ2-7, the V gene TRBV5-1; D is unclear. Trimming shortened V by 3 bases and J by 5 bases, and 12 bases separated the two germline ends. The CDR3 consists of 13 residues. Germline CDR1 SGHRS, CDR2 YFSETQ. CDR3 in DNA: TGCGCCAGCAGCTCAGGTAGTAACAACGAGCAGTACTTC. Its translation: CASSSGSNNEQYF.

The chain has TRBV5-6 and TRBJ1-3, with a possible D match to TRBD1 (6 bases). V lost 4 bases, J lost 4 bases, and 12 bases lay in between. The CDR3 length is 14 residues. The germline CDR1 and CDR2 sequences are SGHDT and YYEEEE. CDR3 sequence reads: CASSPGHGGNTIYF. The CDR3 DNA follows: TGTGCCAGCAGCCCGGGACATGGAGGAAACACCATATATTTT.

V gene TRBV7-3 combines with J gene TRBJ2-6, with a weak D call TRBD1 (5 bases). V was shortened by 0 bases and J by 0 bases, with 12 bases between the two germline ends. Germline-derived CDR1 and CDR2 are SGHTA and FQGTGA. The CDR3 spans 18 residues. CDR3 sequence (DNA): TGTGCCAGCAGCTTAACCCCAGGGTCAAGCTCTGGGGCCAACGTCCTGACTTTC. It translates to CASSLTPGSSSGANVLTF.

CDR3 in amino acids: CASSLAGTGYDEKLFF. CDR3 nucleotides: TGTGCCAGCAGTTTAGCCGGGACAGGGTACGATGAAAAACTGTTTTTT. The rearrangement links TRBV28 to TRBJ1-4; 9 bases fit TRBD1. Per germline, CDR1 MDHEN and CDR2 SYDVKM. The CDR3 extends over 16 amino acids. Trimming took 2 bases from V and 6 from J; bases not matched to a gene: 7.

This clone was detected many times. V gene TRBV4-3 combines with J gene TRBJ2-1, with D uncertain. The CDR3 has 13 amino acids. The germline gives CDR1 LGHNA, CDR2 YSLEER. The V end lost 1 base, the J end lost 11 bases, and 12 bases lay between the germline ends. The CDR3 nucleotides read TGCGCCAGCAGCCAAGTTCTAGAGACCCAGCAGTTCTTC. This encodes CASSQVLETQQFF.

The rearrangement joins TRBV2 to TRBJ2-7; TRBD1 aligns across 7 bases. The V segment lost 4 bases and the J segment 0 bases; nucleotides outside the gene matches: 6. CDR1 and CDR2 (germline): SNHLY, FYNNEI. This CDR3 spans 15 amino acids. In DNA form, the CDR3 reads TGTGCCAGCAGTGGACTCGGACAGGACTCCTACGAGCAGTACTTC. This gives the protein CASSGLGQDSYEQYF.

The V and J genes are TRBV4-1 and TRBJ2-7; TRBD2 might be the D (6 bases). The CDR3 runs 16 residues. Trimming took off 4 bases at V and 0 bases at J, with 16 bases between the two ends. Germline values: CDR1 MGHRA, CDR2 YSYEKL. CDR3 region: CASSPSGTSSSYEQYF. DNA for the CDR3: TGCGCCAGCAGCCCTTCCGGGACTTCCTCCTCCTACGAGCAGTACTTC.

The chain combines TRBV5-1 with TRBJ2-7; TRBD2 matches at 10 bases. Losses at the gene ends were 0 bases for V and 3 bases for J; bases not matched to a gene: 3. In germline, CDR1 is SGHRS, CDR2 YFSETQ. The CDR3 extends over 15 amino acids. CDR3: CASSLVASGGYEQYF. The CDR3 region has the DNA TGCGCCAGCAGCTTGGTGGCTAGCGGGGGCTACGAGCAGTACTTC. The full variable domain, in which reference TRBV5-1 and TRBJ2-7 provide the parts outside the CDR3, is KAGVTQTPRYLIKTRGQQVTLSCSPISGHRSVSWYQQTPGQGLQFLFEYFSETQRNKGNFPGRFSGRQFSNSRSEMNVSTLELGDSALYLCASSLVASGGYEQYFGPGTRLTVT.

This chain joins TRBV7-9 and TRBJ1-1; TRBD1 matches 7 bases. In germline, CDR1 is SEHNR, CDR2 FQNEAQ (reference sequence). CDR3 size: 14 residues. V gave up 7 bases and J gave up 10 bases; unmatched junction bases: 15. The CDR3 sequence: CASTRTGSSRGAFF. The CDR3 DNA reads TGTGCCAGCACCCGGACAGGATCCTCAAGAGGAGCTTTCTTT.

This clone was observed once. The chain carries TRBV28 and TRBJ1-2, with D uncertain. Germline CDR1 and CDR2: MDHEN and SYDVKM. The CDR3 is made up of 12 amino acids. V was clipped by 8 bases and J by 7 bases, with 14 bases between them. CDR3 DNA sequence: TGTGCCAGCGGAGTGGAAGCGGCTGGCTACACCTTC. Encoded protein: CASGVEAAGYTF.